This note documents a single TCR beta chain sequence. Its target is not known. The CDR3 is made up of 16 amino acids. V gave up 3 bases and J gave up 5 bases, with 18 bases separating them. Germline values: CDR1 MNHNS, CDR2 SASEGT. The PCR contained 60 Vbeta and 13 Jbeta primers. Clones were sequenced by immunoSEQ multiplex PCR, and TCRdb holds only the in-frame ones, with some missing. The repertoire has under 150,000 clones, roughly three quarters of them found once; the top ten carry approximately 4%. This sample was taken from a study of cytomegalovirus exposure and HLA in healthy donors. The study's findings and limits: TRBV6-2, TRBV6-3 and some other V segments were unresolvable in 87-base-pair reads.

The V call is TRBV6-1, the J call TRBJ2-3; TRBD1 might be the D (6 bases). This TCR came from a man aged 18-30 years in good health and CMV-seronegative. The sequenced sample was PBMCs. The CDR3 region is CASSDPFATGLDTQYF. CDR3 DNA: TGTGCCAGCAGTGATCCCTTTGCTACAGGGTTAGATACGCAGTATTTT.